These 29 T cell receptor beta chains were all obtained from the same sample, sequenced in a study of T cells in Graves' hyperthyroidism and ophthalmopathy. Amplification of TCR beta CDR3 regions used RNA as the template. When the TCR CDR3 underwent first-round RT-PCR, the HTBI primer set was used. MiXCR, applied by TCRdb to the multiplex PCR reads, yields one record per CDR3 protein. The table shows approximately 200,000 distinct CDR3 sequences, with about 18% occurring only once. Sequencing input: blood. The receptors were sampled from a man aged 40-49 years with Graves' hyperthyroidism.

This clonotype was observed at least ten times. The J gene is TRBJ2-7, the V gene TRBV11-1, with TRBD1 matching over 9 bases. Per the germline V gene, CDR1 is SGHAT and CDR2 is FQDESV (reference sequence). This CDR3 has 16 amino acids. V was pared by 5 bases and J by 2 bases, with 10 bases of the junction left unmatched. The chain's CDR3 is CASSEGQDRGTYEQYF. In DNA, the CDR3 is TGTGCCAGCAGCGAAGGCCAGGACAGGGGAACCTACGAGCAGTACTTC.

There are many counts of this clonotype. V and J are TRBV11-2 and TRBJ2-5, with D possibly being TRBD1 (5 bases). The V gene's germline CDR1 is SGHAT and CDR2 FQNNGV. V lost 3 bases and J lost 3, with 11 bases in between. This CDR3 has 14 residues. DNA of the CDR3: TGTGCCAGCAGCTTCGACAGTTCTGAAGAGACCCAGTACTTC. Translated: CASSFDSSEETQYF.

This clonotype was recorded many times. The J gene is TRBJ1-4, the V gene TRBV28; D gene uncertain. Between the trimmed V and J ends, which lost 7 bases and 7 bases, there was a span of 10 bases. The CDR3 runs to 12 residues. Germline V gene lookup returns CDR1 MDHEN and CDR2 SYDVKM. The chain's CDR3 is CASTYQSEKLFF. Here the CDR3 DNA reads TGTGCCAGCACATACCAGAGTGAAAAACTGTTTTTT. The whole variable domain, remainder taken from reference TRBV28 and TRBJ1-4, is DVKVTQSSRYLVKRTGEKVFLECVQDMDHENMFWYRQDPGLGLRLIYFSYDVKMKEKGDIPEGYSVSREKKERFSLILESASTNQTSMYLCASTYQSEKLFFGSGTQLSVL.

This clonotype was counted only a few times. The chain recombines TRBV2 with TRBJ1-4, with unresolved D. The V end lost 8 bases, the J end lost 0 bases, and 13 bases lay between the germline ends. This CDR3 is built from 15 residues. Germline CDR1 is SNHLY and CDR2 is FYNNEI. CDR3 DNA sequence: TGTGCCAGCTCCTTTGACGCGGCAACTAATGAAAAACTGTTTTTT. It is translated as CASSFDAATNEKLFF.

This clonotype was observed at least ten times. The chain employs TRBV20-1 and TRBJ2-7, with D unclear. The CDR3 runs 12 residues. Germline assignment: CDR1 DFQATT and CDR2 SNEGSKA (reference sequence). Trimming pared 4 bases from V and 4 bases from J, leaving 11 bases between. This CDR3 is CSAKPPGYEQYF. CDR3 in DNA: TGCAGTGCTAAACCCCCCGGTTACGAGCAGTACTTC.

This clonotype was observed many times. The chain joins TRBV12-3 or TRBV12-4 to TRBJ1-5, with D perhaps TRBD1 (6 bases). Trimming left V 6 bases short and J 4 bases short, with 19 bases between. The CDR3 has 16 amino acids. The CDR3 protein is CASSKEGQSSNQPQHF. CDR3 DNA sequence: TGTGCCAGCAGCAAAGAAGGACAGTCTTCGAATCAGCCCCAGCATTTT.

On this clonotype: This sequence may be a read error, since a much larger clone differs from it by one base. J is TRBJ2-3 and V is TRBV29-1; TRBD2 is a possible D gene (6 bases). V was trimmed by 5 bases and J by 5 bases, leaving 14 bases between them. The germline V gene has CDR1 SQVTM and CDR2 ANQGSEA. This CDR3 region has 13 residues. The CDR3 sequence is CSVKGAGRDTQYF. In DNA, the CDR3 is TGCAGCGTTAAAGGTGCGGGGAGAGATACGCAGTATTTT.

This clonotype came up many times. The J gene is TRBJ2-3, the V gene TRBV7-9; D not resolved. The CDR3 runs to 17 residues. Trimming cost V 1 base and J 4 bases, with 18 bases left between them. CDR1 and CDR2 (germline): SEHNR, FQNEAQ (reference sequence). This chain's CDR3 is CASSLGAILELADTQYF. The CDR3 region has the DNA TGTGCCAGCAGCTTAGGAGCCATCCTAGAGTTGGCAGATACGCAGTATTTT. Variable domain in full (rest from reference TRBV7-9 and TRBJ2-3): DTGVSQNPRHKITKRGQNVTFRCDPISEHNRLYWYRQTLGQGPEFLTYFQNEAQLEKSRLLSDRFSAERPKGSFSTLEIQRTEQGDSAMYLCASSLGAILELADTQYFGPGTRLTVL.

Comment on this clonotype: A much bigger clone sits one base away, suggesting this may be a read error. The chain has TRBV5-1 and TRBJ2-2; unclear D gene. Trimming removed 4 bases from V and 5 bases from J, with 6 bases in between. The CDR3 loop spans 12 amino acids. The germline CDR1 and CDR2 sequences are SGHRS and YFSETQ. CDR3 amino acids: CASSIGTGELFF. The CDR3 bases are TGCGCCAGCAGCATAGGGACCGGGGAGCTGTTTTTT.

This clonotype was seen only a few times. A much larger clone lies one base from this, so it may be a read error. V is TRBV5-8 and J is TRBJ2-1; 7 bases fit TRBD2. Unmatched junction bases numbered 11, after V lost 0 bases and J lost 8 bases. The CDR3 has 16 amino acids. The germline gives CDR1 SGHTS, CDR2 YDEGEE. This CDR3 is CASSLVGLVAWDEQFF. The CDR3 nucleotides are TGTGCCAGCAGCTTGGTTGGACTAGTCGCATGGGATGAGCAGTTCTTC.

In its sample, this clonotype was seen many times. The rearrangement uses TRBV7-8 and TRBJ2-2; D might be TRBD2 (5 bases). V lost 5 bases to trimming and J lost 7 bases, with 14 bases between them. There are 14 residues in the CDR3. Germline V gene sequence: CDR1 SGHVS, CDR2 FQNEAQ. The CDR3 protein is CASSLDSSSGELFF. The CDR3 DNA follows: TGTGCCAGCAGCCTTGACTCTAGCAGCGGGGAGCTGTTTTTT. Variable domain in full (rest from reference TRBV7-8 and TRBJ2-2): GAGVSQSPRYKVAKRGQDVALRCDPISGHVSLFWYQQALGQGPEFLTYFQNEAQLDKSGLPSDRFFAERPEGSVSTLKIQRTQQEDSAVYLCASSLDSSSGELFFGEGSRLTVL.

The chain links TRBV7-6 to TRBJ2-7, with D maybe TRBD2 (6 bases). The V gene lost 2 bases and the J gene lost 2 bases, with 10 bases spanning the gap. This CDR3 region has 14 residues. The germline gives CDR1 SGHVS, CDR2 FNYEAQ. The CDR3, as DNA: TGTGCCAGCAGCTTAAGGGACTCCGCCTACGAGCAGTACTTC. Translating it yields CASSLRDSAYEQYF.

This clonotype showed up many times. This chain uses TRBV7-9 with TRBJ1-1; D is unclear. There are 13 residues in the CDR3. Germline V lookup: CDR1 SEHNR, CDR2 FQNEAQ (reference sequence). V lost 4 bases and J lost 5, with 11 bases in between. CDR3 sequence reads: CASSSGGRTEAFF. CDR3 in DNA: TGTGCCAGCAGCTCAGGAGGTAGGACTGAAGCTTTCTTT.

The J gene is TRBJ2-6, the V gene TRBV7-9; D is ambiguous. Between the trimmed V and J ends, which lost 5 bases and 0 bases, there was a span of 11 bases. The CDR3 consists of 16 residues. In germline, CDR1 is SEHNR, CDR2 FQNEAQ (reference sequence). CDR3 DNA sequence: TGTGCCAGCAGCCCACGGACCCCCTCTGGGGCCAACGTCCTGACTTTC. It codes for CASSPRTPSGANVLTF.

This clonotype showed up many times. The chain uses TRBV18 and TRBJ2-3; unclear D gene. The CDR3 totals 14 residues. CDR1 is KGHSH and CDR2 is LQKENI in the germline V gene. Trimming took off 3 bases at V and 4 bases at J, with 11 bases between the two ends. The CDR3 region has the DNA TGTGCCAGCTCACCGGTCGGGTCGGCAGATACGCAGTATTTT. Encoded protein: CASSPVGSADTQYF. The variable domain in full, completed from reference TRBV18 and TRBJ2-3, reads NAGVMQNPRHLVRRRGQEARLRCSPMKGHSHVYWYRQLPEEGLKFMVYLQKENIIDESGMPKERFSAEFPKEGPSILRIQQVVRGDSAAYFCASSPVGSADTQYFGPGTRLTVL.

The chain recombines TRBV5-1 with TRBJ2-2; TRBD2 matches at 9 bases. The ends lost 4 bases at V and 2 bases at J; junction bases unmatched: 6. This CDR3 comprises 16 residues. Germline values: CDR1 SGHRS, CDR2 YFSETQ. The DNA for the CDR3 is TGCGCCAGCAGCCTCCGAGCGGGGGGCAACACCGGGGAGCTGTTTTTT. Residues: CASSLRAGGNTGELFF. Full variable domain (missing parts from reference TRBV5-1 and TRBJ2-2): KAGVTQTPRYLIKTRGQQVTLSCSPISGHRSVSWYQQTPGQGLQFLFEYFSETQRNKGNFPGRFSGRQFSNSRSEMNVSTLELGDSALYLCASSLRAGGNTGELFFGEGSRLTVL.

Notes on this clonotype: It may be a read error: a sequence one base away is much more abundant. The chain carries TRBV7-8 and TRBJ2-1, with TRBD1 matching over 9 bases. Unmatched junction bases numbered 19, after V lost 4 bases and J lost 3 bases. The CDR3 spans 20 residues. CDR1 is SGHVS, CDR2 FQNEAQ, per germline. For the CDR3, the DNA is TGTGCCAGCAGCTCCCCGGAGGGACAGGGCTTAGCGTGGGTCTACAATGAGCAGTTCTTC. This translates into CASSSPEGQGLAWVYNEQFF.

This clonotype occurred a few times. The chain is built from TRBV7-9 and TRBJ2-7; tentatively, D is TRBD2 (6 bases). V was clipped by 1 base and J by 6 bases, with 16 bases between them. The CDR3 is 15 amino acids. In germline, CDR1 is SEHNR, CDR2 FQNEAQ (reference sequence). As DNA, the CDR3 is TGTGCCAGCAGCTTAGGCCTCTCGCGGGGAGGCGAGCAGTACTTC. Translated, it gives CASSLGLSRGGEQYF. Variable domain in full (rest from reference TRBV7-9 and TRBJ2-7): DTGVSQNPRHKITKRGQNVTFRCDPISEHNRLYWYRQTLGQGPEFLTYFQNEAQLEKSRLLSDRFSAERPKGSFSTLEIQRTEQGDSAMYLCASSLGLSRGGEQYFGPGTRLTVT.

This clonotype showed up many times. The rearrangement uses TRBV7-3 and TRBJ2-1; no clear D gene. Trimming cost V 4 bases and J 7 bases, with 11 bases left between them. Looked up from germline, CDR1 is SGHTA and CDR2 is FQGTGA. The length of the CDR3 is 13 residues. As DNA, the CDR3 is TGTGCCAGCAGCTCACGACCCGGGAATGAGCAGTTCTTC. Translation gives CASSSRPGNEQFF.

V is TRBV15 and J is TRBJ1-5, with D perhaps TRBD1 (5 bases). The CDR3 loop spans 18 amino acids. CDR1 is LNHNV and CDR2 is YYDKDF in the germline V gene (reference sequence). Trimming pared 2 bases from V and 0 bases from J, leaving 17 bases between. Here the CDR3 reads CATSRQWGGTASNQPQHF. The CDR3 bases are TGTGCCACCAGCAGACAATGGGGGGGAACGGCTAGCAATCAGCCCCAGCATTTT. Full variable domain (outside the CDR3, taken from reference TRBV15 and TRBJ1-5): DAMVIQNPRYQVTQFGKPVTLSCSQTLNHNVMYWYQQKSSQAPKLLFHYYDKDFNNEADTPDNFQSRRPNTSFCFLDIRSPGLGDTAMYLCATSRQWGGTASNQPQHFGDGTRLSIL.

This clonotype has more than one count but fewer than ten. V is TRBV11-2 and J is TRBJ2-1; D is uncertain. The CDR3 totals 14 residues. Germline V gene sequence: CDR1 SGHAT, CDR2 FQNNGV. Trimming shortened V by 5 bases and J by 12 bases, and 20 bases separated the two germline ends. The DNA of the CDR3 is TGTGCCAGCAGCCAAGTCGTGGTGGGCCCTTCGCAGTTCTTC. Translating it yields CASSQVVVGPSQFF.

This clonotype has a handful of counts. The J gene is TRBJ1-1, the V gene TRBV7-9, with 11 bases lining up with TRBD1. With 3 bases clipped from V and 3 bases from J, the junction kept 6 bases outside the gene matches. This CDR3 has 16 amino acids. Germline CDR1 SEHNR, CDR2 FQNEAQ (reference sequence). The CDR3 region has the DNA TGTGCCAGCAGCTTTTGGACAGGGGGCTTATACACTGAAGCTTTCTTT. This codes for CASSFWTGGLYTEAFF. The entire variable domain, with the rest obtained from reference TRBV7-9 and TRBJ1-1, is as follows: DTGVSQNPRHKITKRGQNVTFRCDPISEHNRLYWYRQTLGQGPEFLTYFQNEAQLEKSRLLSDRFSAERPKGSFSTLEIQRTEQGDSAMYLCASSFWTGGLYTEAFFGQGTRLTVV.

The gene calls are TRBV10-2 and TRBJ2-2, with TRBD1 as a possible D gene (5 bases). Trimming removed 8 bases at V and 4 bases at J, with 8 bases between. The CDR3 spans 12 residues. The germline V gene has CDR1 WSHSY and CDR2 SAAADI. In nucleotides, the CDR3 is TGCGCCAGCCAGGGTGTCACCGGGGAGCTGTTTTTT. It specifies CASQGVTGELFF.

This clonotype appeared many times. As DNA, the CDR3 is TGCGCCAGCAGCTTGCACGGGCGCACTGAAGCTTTCTTT. This gives the protein CASSLHGRTEAFF. V usage is TRBV5-1 and J usage is TRBJ1-1; D remains unclear. Trimming took 1 base from V and 4 from J, leaving 8 bases between them. Germline values: CDR1 SGHRS, CDR2 YFSETQ. This CDR3 spans 13 amino acids.

The V call is TRBV7-2, the J call TRBJ2-1, with 8 bases fitting TRBD2. Unmatched junction bases numbered 7, after V lost 1 base and J lost 8 bases. Germline V gene sequence: CDR1 SGHTA, CDR2 FQGNSA. This CDR3 is 15 amino acids long. The CDR3 coding sequence is TGTGCCAGCAGCTTAGTACGGGAGGGCCAGTATGAGCAGTTCTTC. The encoded protein is CASSLVREGQYEQFF.

The sample holds a few counts of this clonotype. The genes are TRBV12-3 or TRBV12-4 and TRBJ1-2; D is ambiguous. Trimming cost V 3 bases and J 2 bases, with 7 bases left between them. The CDR3 is 13 residues long. The CDR3 sequence: CASSFTGNYGYTF. The CDR3 DNA reads as TGTGCCAGCAGTTTTACGGGGAACTATGGCTACACCTTC.

This clonotype was observed many times. This chain uses TRBV7-3 with TRBJ2-1; 8 positions match TRBD1. With V trimmed by 8 bases and J by 0 bases, 9 bases remained unmatched. Germline CDR1 and CDR2: SGHTA and FQGTGA. The CDR3 has 16 residues. The CDR3 here is CASASQGASSYNEQFF. Here the CDR3 DNA reads TGTGCCAGCGCCAGTCAGGGGGCAAGCTCCTACAATGAGCAGTTCTTC.

CDR3 sequence reads: CASSPKDEQFF. The CDR3 DNA follows: TGCGCCAGCAGCCCTAAGGATGAGCAGTTCTTC. The chain carries TRBV5-1 and TRBJ2-1; D call uncertain. Trimming removed 4 bases at V and 8 bases at J, with 7 bases between. Germline V CDR1 and CDR2: SGHRS, YFSETQ. The CDR3 loop spans 11 amino acids.

This chain links TRBV7-3 with TRBJ1-2, with a possible D match to TRBD1 (5 bases). The CDR3 consists of 14 residues. Germline V gene lookup returns CDR1 SGHTA and CDR2 FQGTGA. V was trimmed by 6 bases and J by 6 bases, leaving 17 bases between them. This chain's CDR3 is CASRTPGHENGYTF. In DNA, the CDR3 is TGTGCCAGCAGAACCCCAGGACATGAAAATGGCTACACCTTC.